Below are 26 T cell receptor beta chains sequenced from a single sample in a study of PD-1 blockade in classical Hodgkin lymphoma (dated by TCRdb to 2020 to 2022). The sample's time point label, in plain terms: cycle 1 day 1 (C1D1), immediately before nivolumab initiation. Relapse after autologous stem cell transplantation had occurred in all trial patients, and cohorts A, B and C were distinguished by prior brentuximab vedotin exposure. Receptor amplification or capture employed the immunoSEQ multiplex PCR assay. TCRdb carries this immuneACCESS record with in-frame sequences only. Its versions omit some clonotypes, under half of them owing to an unresolved V gene in the studies checked, with the rest unexplained. The sample contains under 40,000 clones, roughly 80% of them found a single time. Clones ranked in the top ten supply around 30% of the sample. Here the sequenced sample was peripheral blood mononuclear cells (PBMCs), taken at baseline. Every receptor here comes from a human donor with classical Hodgkin lymphoma.

Only one count was recorded for this clone. The CDR3 DNA reads TGTGCCAGCACCGAGAGAAACGGGCTCTACGAGCAGTACTTC. Translated: CASTERNGLYEQYF. V usage is TRBV6-1 and J usage is TRBJ2-7; D unresolved. CDR3 size: 14 residues. V lost 7 bases, J lost 3 bases, and 16 bases lay in between. The germline V gene has CDR1 MNHNS and CDR2 SASEGT.

This chain links TRBV11-3 with TRBJ2-7; 9 nucleotides agree with TRBD1. V shed 4 bases, J shed 4 bases, and the junction held 11 bases outside the gene matches. This CDR3 is 16 amino acids long. Germline CDR1 is SGHNT and CDR2 is YENEEA. The chain's CDR3 is CASSWRHGTGKYEQYF. CDR3 DNA: TGTGCCAGCAGCTGGAGGCACGGGACAGGGAAATACGAGCAGTACTTC.

The V call is TRBV27, the J call TRBJ1-5, with a weak D call TRBD1 (5 bases). The germline V gene has CDR1 MNHEY and CDR2 SMNVEV (reference sequence). V was clipped by 6 bases and J by 2 bases, with 5 bases between them. The CDR3 length is 12 residues. In nucleotides, the CDR3 is TGTGCCAGCAGGGGGGGCAATCAGCCCCAGCATTTT. Its protein is CASRGGNQPQHF.

The chain couples TRBV5-1 to TRBJ1-6, with 8 positions matching TRBD1. Losses at the gene ends were 2 bases for V and 3 bases for J; bases not matched to a gene: 22. Germline V gives CDR1 SGHRS, CDR2 YFSETQ. This CDR3 is 22 amino acids long. Written as DNA, the CDR3 is TGCGCCAGCAGCTTCAAAACTACATCCGGGACAGGCCCTGATATCTATAATTCACCCCTCCACTTT. It translates to CASSFKTTSGTGPDIYNSPLHF.

This clone was seen more than once but under ten times. V usage is TRBV10-3 and J usage is TRBJ1-1; D is unclear. Germline CDR1 and CDR2: ENHRY and SYGVKD. The CDR3 has 13 residues. The V gene lost 2 bases and the J gene lost 1 base, with 5 bases spanning the gap. The CDR3, as DNA: TGTGCCATCAGTGAGAGGACGAACACTGAAGCTTTCTTT. As protein: CAISERTNTEAFF.

The rearrangement joins TRBV5-4 to TRBJ2-4; 8 bases line up with TRBD2. The germline V gene has CDR1 SGHNT and CDR2 YYREEE (reference sequence). The CDR3 totals 17 residues. The J segment lost 0 bases and the V segment lost 4 bases, leaving 9 bases of the junction unmatched. The CDR3 spells CASSPFTSGVAKNIQYF. As DNA, the CDR3 is TGTGCCAGCAGCCCCTTTACTAGCGGAGTAGCCAAAAACATTCAGTACTTC. The variable domain in full, completed from reference TRBV5-4 and TRBJ2-4, reads ETGVTQSPTHLIKTRGQQVTLRCSSQSGHNTVSWYQQALGQGPQFIFQYYREEENGRGNFPPRFSGLQFPNYSSELNVNALELDDSALYLCASSPFTSGVAKNIQYFGAGTRLSVL.

The chain uses TRBV7-8 and TRBJ2-2; D might be TRBD2 (5 bases). The CDR3 runs to 16 residues. The germline gives CDR1 SGHVS, CDR2 FQNEAQ. The V end lost 5 bases, the J end lost 4 bases, and 17 bases lay between the germline ends. The CDR3 spells CASSPTSWRLTGELFF. DNA for the CDR3: TGTGCCAGCAGCCCTACTAGTTGGCGACTCACCGGGGAGCTGTTTTTT.

The V gene is TRBV16, the J gene TRBJ1-1, with D perhaps matching TRBD1 (6 bases). Trimming cost V 2 bases and J 5 bases, with 9 bases left between them. The germline V gene has CDR1 KGHSY and CDR2 FQNENV. The CDR3 loop spans 13 amino acids. This CDR3 reads CASSQTTGTEAFF. The CDR3 bases are TGTGCCAGCAGCCAAACCACAGGGACTGAAGCTTTCTTT.

The chain joins TRBV28 to TRBJ1-3, with unresolved D. This CDR3 has 15 residues. From germline, CDR1 is MDHEN and CDR2 SYDVKM. Trimming cost V 5 bases and J 0 bases, with 11 bases left between them. The CDR3 bases are TGTGCCAGCAGTGGGGAGAGTTCCTCTGGAAACACCATATATTTT. It specifies CASSGESSSGNTIYF.

The rearrangement uses TRBV7-9 and TRBJ1-4, with 8 bases identical to TRBD1. Trimming took 5 bases from V and 3 from J; bases not matched to a gene: 2. From germline, CDR1 is SEHNR and CDR2 FQNEAQ (reference sequence). This CDR3 contains 14 residues. The CDR3 region has the DNA TGTGCCAGCAGCCCACAGGGGGCTAATGAAAAACTGTTTTTT. Translating gives CASSPQGANEKLFF.

The gene calls are TRBV2 and TRBJ1-1; TRBD1 aligns across 7 bases. J lost 7 bases, V lost 0 bases, and 8 bases had no gene match. This CDR3 spans 15 amino acids. The V gene's germline CDR1 is SNHLY and CDR2 FYNNEI. The CDR3 DNA reads as TGTGCCAGCAGTGAAGCTAAGGGGGCGCGGTTTGAAGCTTTCTTT. This sequence encodes CASSEAKGARFEAFF.

This clone appeared a few times. The rearrangement links TRBV5-1 to TRBJ2-2; unclear D gene. Looked up from germline, CDR1 is SGHRS and CDR2 is YFSETQ. The CDR3 is made up of 13 amino acids. Trimming left V 0 bases short and J 7 bases short, with 7 bases between. CDR3 nucleotide sequence: TGCGCCAGCAGCTTGGTTACGGACGGGGAGCTGTTTTTT. It is translated as CASSLVTDGELFF.

V and J are TRBV5-4 and TRBJ2-3, with 15 bases fitting TRBD2. The CDR3 is made up of 15 amino acids. CDR1 is SGHNT and CDR2 is YYREEE in the germline V gene (reference sequence). Germline trimming cut 4 bases from V and 5 bases from J; bases unmatched to any gene: 2. The DNA of the CDR3 is TGTGCCAGCAGCGCGGGACTAGCGGGGGGAGATACGCAGTATTTT. It encodes CASSAGLAGGDTQYF.

This CDR3 is CASGETKEIQPQHF. The CDR3 DNA is TGTGCCAGCGGGGAGACCAAGGAGATTCAGCCCCAGCATTTT. The chain combines TRBV28 with TRBJ1-5; D not certain. This CDR3 is 14 amino acids long. With 8 bases removed from V and 6 bases from J, the gap between germline ends came to 17 bases. Germline CDR1 MDHEN, CDR2 SYDVKM.

The chain is built from TRBV28 and TRBJ1-1; D is unresolved. Trimming removed 3 bases at V and 4 bases at J, with 9 bases between. The CDR3 sequence is 13 residues long. Germline V gene data show CDR1 as MDHEN and CDR2 as SYDVKM. CDR3 sequence (DNA): TGTGCCAGCAGTTTGAACAGCCCCACTGAAGCTTTCTTT. This translates into CASSLNSPTEAFF. The entire variable domain, with the rest obtained from reference TRBV28 and TRBJ1-1, is as follows: DVKVTQSSRYLVKRTGEKVFLECVQDMDHENMFWYRQDPGLGLRLIYFSYDVKMKEKGDIPEGYSVSREKKERFSLILESASTNQTSMYLCASSLNSPTEAFFGQGTRLTVV.

This chain joins TRBV5-1 and TRBJ1-4, with D hard to call. The CDR3 is made up of 18 amino acids. The V end was cut by 0 bases, the J end by 0 bases, with 15 bases between. Germline V lookup: CDR1 SGHRS, CDR2 YFSETQ. The CDR3 nucleotides read TGCGCCAGCAGCTTGGGCAACCGCGCAGAAACAACTAATGAAAAACTGTTTTTT. Protein product: CASSLGNRAETTNEKLFF.

The V and J genes are TRBV19 and TRBJ1-1, with D unclear. This CDR3 has 13 residues. With 4 bases removed from V and 1 base from J, the gap between germline ends came to 7 bases. Germline CDR1 is LNHDA and CDR2 is SQIVND (reference sequence). CDR3 DNA sequence: TGTGCCAGTAGTAGTAGGGCGAACACTGAAGCTTTCTTT. Its translation is CASSSRANTEAFF.

To note about this clone: Other nucleotide sequences from this sample produce the same CDR3. This chain links TRBV7-2 with TRBJ2-7; 8 nucleotides align to TRBD1. V trimming: 1 base; J trimming: 0 bases; junction bases outside the gene matches: 2. The V gene's germline CDR1 is SGHTA and CDR2 FQGNSA. The CDR3 length is 15 residues. The CDR3 protein is CASSLGTGGSYEQYF. In DNA form, the CDR3 reads TGTGCCAGCAGCTTAGGAACAGGGGGCTCCTACGAGCAGTACTTC.

The chain couples TRBV19 to TRBJ1-3; D unresolved. Between the trimmed V and J ends, which lost 6 bases and 0 bases, there was a span of 12 bases. The CDR3 sequence is 15 residues long. CDR1 and CDR2 from the germline V gene are LNHDA and SQIVND (reference sequence). This CDR3 reads CASSRTVTSGNTIYF. The CDR3 DNA follows: TGTGCCAGTAGCAGGACCGTCACCTCTGGAAACACCATATATTTT.

This chain connects TRBV19 to TRBJ2-5, with 10 nucleotides matching TRBD2. The CDR3 has 18 residues. Germline assignment: CDR1 LNHDA and CDR2 SQIVND (reference sequence). After removal of 3 bases from V and 2 bases from J, the junction contained 12 bases not matched to a gene. CDR3 in amino acids: CASSISTLAGVGQETQYF. Written as DNA, the CDR3 is TGTGCCAGTAGTATCTCCACCCTAGCGGGGGTGGGGCAAGAGACCCAGTACTTC.

The chain has TRBV19 and TRBJ1-1; D is unclear. Germline lookup yields CDR1 LNHDA and CDR2 SQIVND (reference sequence). The CDR3 spans 13 residues. Trimming took off 9 bases at V and 5 bases at J, with 16 bases between the two ends. The CDR3 DNA reads as TGTGCCAGCCGGGTTTCAGGTTCGACTGAAGCTTTCTTT. This translates into CASRVSGSTEAFF.

Remarks on this clone: Other DNA variants within this sample encode the same CDR3. The chain employs TRBV27 and TRBJ1-2; 11 bases match TRBD1. The CDR3 has 15 amino acids. The V gene end was trimmed by 4 bases and the J gene end by 3 bases; junction bases not matched to a gene: 4. Germline V CDR1 and CDR2: MNHEY, SMNVEV (reference sequence). As DNA, the CDR3 is TGTGCCAGCAGTTCCCGGGACAGGGGGGACTATGGCTACACCTTC. Its protein is CASSSRDRGDYGYTF.

This rearrangement joins TRBV30 to TRBJ2-6, with D unresolved. Germline CDR1 is GTSNPN and CDR2 is SVGIG (reference sequence). V lost 2 bases and J 3 bases, leaving 5 bases between the germline ends. CDR3 length: 13 amino acids. CDR3 sequence (DNA): TGTGCCTGGAGTATTGGTGGGGCCAACGTCCTGACTTTC. Translated: CAWSIGGANVLTF.

The chain has TRBV7-8 and TRBJ2-3; D is unclear. Looked up from germline, CDR1 is SGHVS and CDR2 is FQNEAQ. V was pared by 3 bases and J by 2 bases, with 12 bases between. This CDR3 is built from 15 residues. CDR3 sequence reads: CASSFRRVATDTQYF. The CDR3, as DNA: TGTGCCAGCAGCTTCCGCCGGGTCGCCACAGATACGCAGTATTTT.

V gene TRBV27 combines with J gene TRBJ2-7; TRBD1 might be the D (5 bases). V lost 4 bases and J lost 3, with 10 bases in between. This CDR3 is built from 13 residues. The germline CDR1 and CDR2 sequences are MNHEY and SMNVEV (reference sequence). The CDR3 DNA reads TGTGCCAGCAGTTCCTTCAGGGACTACGAGCAGTACTTC. Translating it yields CASSSFRDYEQYF.

V and J are TRBV5-1 and TRBJ1-3; no clear D gene. The CDR3 has 14 residues. Germline loops: CDR1 SGHRS, CDR2 YFSETQ. Trimming removed 5 bases from V and 5 bases from J, with 14 bases in between. DNA of the CDR3: TGCGCCAGCAGTACCGGGGTAACGAGAAACACCATATATTTT. This gives the protein CASSTGVTRNTIYF.